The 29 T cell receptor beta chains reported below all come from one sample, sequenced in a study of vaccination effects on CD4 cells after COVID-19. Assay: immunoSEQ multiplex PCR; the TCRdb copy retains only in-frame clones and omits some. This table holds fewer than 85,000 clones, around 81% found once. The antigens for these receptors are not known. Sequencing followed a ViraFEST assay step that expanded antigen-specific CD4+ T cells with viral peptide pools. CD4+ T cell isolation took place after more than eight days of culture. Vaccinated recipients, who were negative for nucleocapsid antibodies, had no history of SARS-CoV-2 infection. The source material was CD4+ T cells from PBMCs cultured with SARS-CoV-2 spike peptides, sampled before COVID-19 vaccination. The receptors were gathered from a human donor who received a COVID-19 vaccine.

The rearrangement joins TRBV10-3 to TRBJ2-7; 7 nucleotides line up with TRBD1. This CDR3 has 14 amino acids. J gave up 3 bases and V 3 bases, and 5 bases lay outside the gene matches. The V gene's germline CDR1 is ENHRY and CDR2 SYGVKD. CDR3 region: CAISEHGTDYEQYV. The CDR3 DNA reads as TGTGCCATCAGTGAACACGGGACAGACTACGAGCAGTACGTC.

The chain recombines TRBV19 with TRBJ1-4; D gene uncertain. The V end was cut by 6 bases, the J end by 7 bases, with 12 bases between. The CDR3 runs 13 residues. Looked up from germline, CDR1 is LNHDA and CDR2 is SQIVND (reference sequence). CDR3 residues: CASSQPGREKLFF. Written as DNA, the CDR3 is TGTGCCAGTAGCCAACCCGGGCGTGAAAAACTGTTTTTT.

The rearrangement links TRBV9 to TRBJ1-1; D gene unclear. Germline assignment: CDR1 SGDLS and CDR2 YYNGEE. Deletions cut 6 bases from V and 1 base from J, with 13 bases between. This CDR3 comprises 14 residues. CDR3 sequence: CASTLTPQNTEAFF. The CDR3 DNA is TGTGCCAGCACACTCACACCGCAGAACACTGAAGCTTTCTTT.

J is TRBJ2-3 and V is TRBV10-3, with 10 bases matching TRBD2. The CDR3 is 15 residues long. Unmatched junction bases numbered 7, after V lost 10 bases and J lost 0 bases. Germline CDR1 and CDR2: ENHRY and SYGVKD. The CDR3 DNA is TGTGCCACCTCCGCTAGCGGGGGTAGCACAGATACGCAGTATTTT. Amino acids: CATSASGGSTDTQYF.

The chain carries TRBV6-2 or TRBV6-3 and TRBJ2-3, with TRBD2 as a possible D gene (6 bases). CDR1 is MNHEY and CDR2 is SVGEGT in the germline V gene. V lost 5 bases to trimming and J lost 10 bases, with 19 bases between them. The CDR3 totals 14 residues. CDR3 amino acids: CASSDAGTEKSQYF. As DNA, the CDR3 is TGTGCCAGCAGTGACGCCGGGACTGAAAAATCGCAGTATTTT.

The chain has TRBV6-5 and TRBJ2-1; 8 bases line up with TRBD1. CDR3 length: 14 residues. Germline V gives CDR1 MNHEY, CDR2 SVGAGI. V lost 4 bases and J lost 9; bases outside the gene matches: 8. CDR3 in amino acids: CASSSGQAYAEQFF. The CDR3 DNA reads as TGTGCCAGCAGTTCGGGACAGGCCTACGCTGAGCAGTTCTTC.

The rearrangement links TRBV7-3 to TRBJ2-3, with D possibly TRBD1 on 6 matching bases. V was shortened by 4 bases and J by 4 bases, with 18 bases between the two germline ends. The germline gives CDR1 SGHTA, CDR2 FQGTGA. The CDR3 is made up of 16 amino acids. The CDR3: CASSSDTGIGSDTQYF. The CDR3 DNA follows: TGTGCCAGCAGCTCAGATACAGGGATCGGGTCAGATACGCAGTATTTT.

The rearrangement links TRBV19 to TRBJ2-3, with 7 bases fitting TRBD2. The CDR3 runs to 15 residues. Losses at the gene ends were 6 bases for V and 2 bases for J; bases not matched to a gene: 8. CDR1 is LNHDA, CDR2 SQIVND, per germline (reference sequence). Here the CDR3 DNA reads TGTGCCAGTAGGCGGGGCGGGGGATTCACAGATACGCAGTATTTT. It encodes CASRRGGGFTDTQYF.

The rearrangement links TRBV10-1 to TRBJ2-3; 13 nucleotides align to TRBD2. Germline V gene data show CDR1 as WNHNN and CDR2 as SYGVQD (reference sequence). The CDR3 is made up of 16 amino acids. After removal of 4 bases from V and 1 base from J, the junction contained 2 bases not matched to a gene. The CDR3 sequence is CASSGGLAGRTDTQYF. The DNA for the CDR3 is TGCGCCAGCAGTGGGGGACTAGCGGGGCGCACAGATACGCAGTATTTT.

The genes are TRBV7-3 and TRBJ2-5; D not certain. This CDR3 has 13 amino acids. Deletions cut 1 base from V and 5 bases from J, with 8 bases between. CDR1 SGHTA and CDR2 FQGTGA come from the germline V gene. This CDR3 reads CASSLNDRETQYF. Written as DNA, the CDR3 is TGTGCCAGCAGCTTAAATGATCGGGAGACCCAGTACTTC.

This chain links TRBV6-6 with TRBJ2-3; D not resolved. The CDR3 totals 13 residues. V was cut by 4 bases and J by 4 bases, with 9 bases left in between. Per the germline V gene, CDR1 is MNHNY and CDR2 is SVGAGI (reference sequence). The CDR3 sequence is CASSWSDADTQYF. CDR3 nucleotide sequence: TGTGCCAGCAGTTGGAGCGATGCAGATACGCAGTATTTT.

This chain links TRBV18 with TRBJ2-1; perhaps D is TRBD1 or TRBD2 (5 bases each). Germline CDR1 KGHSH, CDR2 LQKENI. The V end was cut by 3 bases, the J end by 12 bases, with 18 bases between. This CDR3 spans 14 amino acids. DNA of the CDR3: TGTGCCAGCTCACCTACGAGTAAGGGACGTGGGCAGTTCTTC. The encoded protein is CASSPTSKGRGQFF.

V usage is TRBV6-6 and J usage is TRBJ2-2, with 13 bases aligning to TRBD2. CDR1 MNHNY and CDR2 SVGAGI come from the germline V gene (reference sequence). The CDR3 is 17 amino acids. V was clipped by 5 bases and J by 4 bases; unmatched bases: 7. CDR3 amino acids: CASSPGLAGVRTGELFF. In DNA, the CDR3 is TGTGCCAGCAGTCCCGGACTAGCGGGGGTTCGCACCGGGGAGCTGTTTTTT.

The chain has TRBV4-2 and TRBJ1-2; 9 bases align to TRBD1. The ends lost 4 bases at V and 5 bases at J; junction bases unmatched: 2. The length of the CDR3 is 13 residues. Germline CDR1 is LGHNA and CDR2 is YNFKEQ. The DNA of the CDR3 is TGTGCCAGCAGCCTTGGGACAGGGTATGGCTACACCTTC. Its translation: CASSLGTGYGYTF.

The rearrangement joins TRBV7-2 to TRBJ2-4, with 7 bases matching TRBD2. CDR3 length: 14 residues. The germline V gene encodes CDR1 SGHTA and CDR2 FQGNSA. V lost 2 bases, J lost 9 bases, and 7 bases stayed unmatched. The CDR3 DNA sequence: TGTGCCAGCAGCTTATTGGGAGGGTCTGTCATTCAGTACTTC. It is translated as CASSLLGGSVIQYF.

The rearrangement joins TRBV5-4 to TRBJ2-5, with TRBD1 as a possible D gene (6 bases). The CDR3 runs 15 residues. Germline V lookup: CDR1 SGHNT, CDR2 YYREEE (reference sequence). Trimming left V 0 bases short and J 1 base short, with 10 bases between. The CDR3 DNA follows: TGTGCCAGCAGCTTGGCAGGGGACGGCCAAGAGACCCAGTACTTC. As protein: CASSLAGDGQETQYF.

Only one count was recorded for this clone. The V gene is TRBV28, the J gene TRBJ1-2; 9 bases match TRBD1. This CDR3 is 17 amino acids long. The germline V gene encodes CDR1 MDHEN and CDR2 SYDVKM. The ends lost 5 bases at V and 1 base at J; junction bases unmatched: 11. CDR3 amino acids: CASSGTGTGIYNYGYTF. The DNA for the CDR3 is TGTGCCAGCAGTGGAACCGGGACAGGGATCTATAACTATGGCTACACCTTC.

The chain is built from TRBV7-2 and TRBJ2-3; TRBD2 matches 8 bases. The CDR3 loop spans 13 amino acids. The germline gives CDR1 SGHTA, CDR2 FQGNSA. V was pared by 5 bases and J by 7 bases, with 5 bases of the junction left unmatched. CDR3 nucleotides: TGTGCCAGCAGCCGACCGGGGGGGTATACGCAGTATTTT. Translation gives CASSRPGGYTQYF.

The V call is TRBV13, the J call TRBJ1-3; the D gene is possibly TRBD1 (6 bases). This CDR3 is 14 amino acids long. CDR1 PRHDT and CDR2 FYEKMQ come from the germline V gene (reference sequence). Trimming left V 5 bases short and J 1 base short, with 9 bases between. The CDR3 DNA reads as TGTGCCAGCAGCGCGACAGGTTCTGGAAACACCATATATTTT. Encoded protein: CASSATGSGNTIYF.

In DNA form, the CDR3 reads TGTGCCAGCAGCCAACGCGACTCCTATGGCTACACCTTC. Translated, it gives CASSQRDSYGYTF. The genes are TRBV3-1 (or the pseudogene TRBV3-2) and TRBJ1-2; the D is unclear. The germline V and J ends were trimmed by 2 bases and 4 bases, with 8 bases remaining between them. This CDR3 region has 13 residues. Germline V CDR1 and CDR2: LGHDT, YNNKEL (reference sequence).

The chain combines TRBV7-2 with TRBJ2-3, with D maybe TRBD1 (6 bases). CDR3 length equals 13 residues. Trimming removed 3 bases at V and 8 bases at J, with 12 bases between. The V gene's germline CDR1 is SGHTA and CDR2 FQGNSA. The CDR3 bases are TGTGCCAGCAGCTTGAGGTTGGGGGCTACGCAGTATTTT. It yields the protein CASSLRLGATQYF. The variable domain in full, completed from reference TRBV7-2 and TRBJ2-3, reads GAGVSQSPSNKVTEKGKDVELRCDPISGHTALYWYRQSLGQGLEFLIYFQGNSAPDKSGLPSDRFSAERTGGSVSTLTIQRTQQEDSAVYLCASSLRLGATQYFGPGTRLTVL.

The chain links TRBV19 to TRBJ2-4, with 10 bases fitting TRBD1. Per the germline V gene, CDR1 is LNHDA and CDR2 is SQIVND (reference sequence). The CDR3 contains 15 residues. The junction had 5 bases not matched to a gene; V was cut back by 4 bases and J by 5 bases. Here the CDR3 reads CASSRDRGLENIQYF. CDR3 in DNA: TGTGCCAGTAGTAGGGACAGGGGATTAGAAAACATTCAGTACTTC.

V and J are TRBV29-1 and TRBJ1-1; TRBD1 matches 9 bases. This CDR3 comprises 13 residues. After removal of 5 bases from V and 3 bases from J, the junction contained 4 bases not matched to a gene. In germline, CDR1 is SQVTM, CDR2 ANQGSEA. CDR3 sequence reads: CSVTQGADTEAFF. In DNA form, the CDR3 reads TGCAGCGTTACACAGGGGGCCGACACTGAAGCTTTCTTT. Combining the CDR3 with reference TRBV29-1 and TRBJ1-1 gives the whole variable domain SAVISQKPSRDICQRGTSLTIQCQVDSQVTMMFWYRQQPGQSLTLIATANQGSEATYESGFVIDKFPISRPNLTFSTLTVSNMSPEDSSIYLCSVTQGADTEAFFGQGTRLTVV.

The CDR3 here is CASSENTEAFF. The CDR3 region has the DNA TGTGCCAGCAGTGAGAACACTGAAGCTTTCTTT. This chain uses TRBV6-1 with TRBJ1-1; D gene ambiguous. The CDR3 totals 11 residues. Germline-derived CDR1 and CDR2 are MNHNS and SASEGT. V lost 3 bases to trimming and J lost 1 base, with 0 bases between them.

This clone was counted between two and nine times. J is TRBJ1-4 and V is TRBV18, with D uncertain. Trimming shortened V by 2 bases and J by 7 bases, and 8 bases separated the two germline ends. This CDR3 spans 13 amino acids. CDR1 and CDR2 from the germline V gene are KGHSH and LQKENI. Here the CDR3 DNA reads TGTGCCAGCTCACCAGGGTTCGGTGAAAAACTGTTTTTT. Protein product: CASSPGFGEKLFF.

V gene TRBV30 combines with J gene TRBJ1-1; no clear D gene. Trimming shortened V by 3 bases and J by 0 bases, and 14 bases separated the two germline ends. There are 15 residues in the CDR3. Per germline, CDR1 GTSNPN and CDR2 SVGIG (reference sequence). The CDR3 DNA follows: TGTGCCTGGAGGCACCTACCTTACATGAACACTGAAGCTTTCTTT. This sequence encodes CAWRHLPYMNTEAFF.

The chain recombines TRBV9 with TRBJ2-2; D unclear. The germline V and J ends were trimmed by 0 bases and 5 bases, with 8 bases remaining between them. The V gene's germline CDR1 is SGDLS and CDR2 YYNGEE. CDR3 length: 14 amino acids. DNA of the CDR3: TGTGCCAGCAGCGTAGTGGCTTCTACCGGGGAGCTGTTTTTT. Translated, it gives CASSVVASTGELFF.

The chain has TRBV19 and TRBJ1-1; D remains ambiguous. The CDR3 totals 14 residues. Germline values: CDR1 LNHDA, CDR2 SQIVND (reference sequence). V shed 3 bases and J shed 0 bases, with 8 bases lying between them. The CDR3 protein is CASSIYSMNTEAFF. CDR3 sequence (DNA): TGTGCCAGTAGTATTTACAGCATGAACACTGAAGCTTTCTTT.

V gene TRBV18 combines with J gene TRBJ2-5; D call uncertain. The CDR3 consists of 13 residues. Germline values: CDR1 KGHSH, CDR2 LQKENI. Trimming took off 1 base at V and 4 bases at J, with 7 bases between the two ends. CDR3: CASSPQNGETQYF. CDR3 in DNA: TGTGCCAGCTCACCACAGAACGGAGAGACCCAGTACTTC.